The 21 T cell receptor beta chains in this list originate from one sample, sequenced in a study of cytomegalovirus exposure and HLA in healthy donors. The PCR employed 60 Vbeta primers together with 13 Jbeta primers. Profiled with immunoSEQ multiplex PCR; TCRdb holds only in-frame clones, not every one. The table lists under 150,000 clones, 60% to 80% of them singletons. Sample: PBMCs. These receptors were obtained from a woman in her thirties in good health and CMV-seronegative.

There are a few counts of this clone. V and J are TRBV4-3 and TRBJ1-1; D not certain. Germline CDR1 and CDR2: LGHNA and YSLEER. Trimming took off 1 base at V and 0 bases at J, with 12 bases between the two ends. The CDR3 runs 16 residues. The CDR3 sequence is CASSQVYGNMNTEAFF. For the CDR3, the DNA is TGCGCCAGCAGCCAAGTATACGGGAACATGAACACTGAAGCTTTCTTT.

This sequence joins TRBV11-1 and TRBJ1-1; D remains unclear. The CDR3 loop spans 14 amino acids. Trimming removed 4 bases at V and 6 bases at J, with 15 bases between. CDR1 is SGHAT and CDR2 is FQDESV in the germline V gene (reference sequence). CDR3 protein: CASSYAGSAPEAFF. In DNA, the CDR3 is TGTGCCAGCAGCTACGCAGGTTCTGCGCCTGAAGCTTTCTTT.

This clone was detected a few times. The chain joins TRBV7-9 to TRBJ1-1; 9 nucleotides match TRBD1. This CDR3 contains 15 residues. Germline-derived CDR1 and CDR2 are SEHNR and FQNEAQ (reference sequence). With V trimmed by 2 bases and J by 5 bases, 6 bases remained unmatched. DNA for the CDR3: TGTGCCAGCAGCTTATTAGGGACAGGGAGGACTGAAGCTTTCTTT. It specifies CASSLLGTGRTEAFF.

This clone was found a few times. V and J are TRBV5-1 and TRBJ2-3; 13 bases align to TRBD2. CDR3 size: 16 residues. After removal of 2 bases from V and 4 bases from J, the junction contained 4 bases not matched to a gene. Germline V gives CDR1 SGHRS, CDR2 YFSETQ. Here the CDR3 reads CASSFQGLAGSDTQYF. The CDR3, as DNA: TGCGCCAGCAGCTTCCAGGGACTAGCGGGGTCAGATACGCAGTATTTT.

The chain uses TRBV5-1 and TRBJ2-7, with a tentative D call TRBD2 (6 bases). Germline CDR1 reads SGHRS; CDR2 reads YFSETQ. The germline V and J ends were trimmed by 4 bases and 2 bases, with 13 bases remaining between them. CDR3 length equals 14 residues. The CDR3 DNA sequence: TGCGCCAGCAGCAGAACCGGGGGTGCCTACGAGCAGTACTTC. This gives the protein CASSRTGGAYEQYF.

The chain links TRBV6-5 to TRBJ2-7, with D possibly TRBD1 on 5 matching bases. The CDR3 has 13 residues. V gave up 5 bases and J gave up 4 bases, with 12 bases separating them. Per the germline V gene, CDR1 is MNHEY and CDR2 is SVGAGI. The CDR3 DNA is TGTGCCAGCAGTCAAAACAGGTTATACGAGCAGTACTTC. It yields the protein CASSQNRLYEQYF.

CDR3 bases: TGTGCCAGCAGCCAAGATGGCGGGGCTAACACTGAAGCTTTCTTT. Translation gives CASSQDGGANTEAFF. This chain connects TRBV4-2 to TRBJ1-1; D possibly corresponds to TRBD1 (5 bases). V lost 0 bases, J lost 2 bases, and 10 bases lay in between. Germline assignment: CDR1 LGHNA and CDR2 YNFKEQ. There are 15 residues in the CDR3.

The J gene is TRBJ1-2, the V gene TRBV5-4, with D uncertain. The V gene's germline CDR1 is SGHNT and CDR2 YYREEE (reference sequence). V dropped 4 bases and J dropped 4 bases, with 14 bases sitting between them. This CDR3 spans 14 amino acids. The CDR3 protein is CASSDKRERYGYTF. DNA of the CDR3: TGTGCCAGCAGCGATAAAAGAGAGCGCTATGGCTACACCTTC.

This clone has a handful of counts. The chain recombines TRBV4-1 with TRBJ2-7, with D possibly TRBD1 on 5 matching bases. Germline V gene sequence: CDR1 MGHRA, CDR2 YSYEKL. The CDR3 runs to 15 residues. Trimming removed 0 bases at V and 3 bases at J, with 12 bases between. The chain's CDR3 is CASSQDQRTNYEQYF. CDR3 DNA sequence: TGCGCCAGCAGCCAAGATCAAAGGACAAACTACGAGCAGTACTTC.

The V call is TRBV5-6, the J call TRBJ1-3; D is unresolved. The CDR3 totals 14 residues. V shed 1 base and J shed 0 bases, with 5 bases lying between them. Per germline, CDR1 SGHDT and CDR2 YYEEEE. The CDR3 DNA reads as TGTGCCAGCAGCTTGCTAAGCTCTGGAAACACCATATATTTT. Translating it yields CASSLLSSGNTIYF.

The rearrangement joins TRBV6-5 to TRBJ1-1; 8 bases match TRBD1. Germline CDR1 reads MNHEY; CDR2 reads SVGAGI. This CDR3 has 13 residues. J was trimmed by 7 bases and V by 2 bases; bases with no gene match: 3. DNA for the CDR3: TGTGCCAGCAGTTACCGGACAGGGTTTGAAGCTTTCTTT. Its translation is CASSYRTGFEAFF.

This clone was found a few times. This chain joins TRBV6-5 and TRBJ1-2, with a weak D call TRBD1 (6 bases). V lost 3 bases to trimming and J lost 3 bases, with 14 bases between them. The CDR3 runs to 15 residues. Germline-derived CDR1 and CDR2 are MNHEY and SVGAGI. The DNA of the CDR3 is TGTGCCAGCAGTTATGGTCAGGGGTGGGACTATGGCTACACCTTC. It is translated as CASSYGQGWDYGYTF.

This CDR3 reads CASSTEQAMNTEAFF. CDR3 sequence (DNA): TGTGCCAGTAGTACGGAACAGGCGATGAACACTGAAGCTTTCTTT. The chain has TRBV19 and TRBJ1-1; tentatively, D is TRBD1 (5 bases). The CDR3 consists of 15 residues. The V end lost 4 bases, the J end lost 0 bases, and 12 bases lay between the germline ends. The germline CDR1 and CDR2 sequences are LNHDA and SQIVND (reference sequence). The full variable domain, in which reference TRBV19 and TRBJ1-1 provide the parts outside the CDR3, is DGGITQSPKYLFRKEGQNVTLSCEQNLNHDAMYWYRQDPGQGLRLIYYSQIVNDFQKGDIAEGYSVSREKKESFPLTVTSAQKNPTAFYLCASSTEQAMNTEAFFGQGTRLTVV.

This clone was picked up a small number of times. The gene calls are TRBV29-1 and TRBJ1-1; 7 positions agree with TRBD1. V gave up 5 bases and J gave up 4 bases; unmatched junction bases: 7. Per germline, CDR1 SQVTM and CDR2 ANQGSEA. CDR3 length equals 13 residues. The CDR3, as DNA: TGCAGCGTTATACAGGGGACGGTCACTGAAGCTTTCTTT. Encoded protein: CSVIQGTVTEAFF. The full variable domain, its missing parts supplied by reference TRBV29-1 and TRBJ1-1, is SAVISQKPSRDICQRGTSLTIQCQVDSQVTMMFWYRQQPGQSLTLIATANQGSEATYESGFVIDKFPISRPNLTFSTLTVSNMSPEDSSIYLCSVIQGTVTEAFFGQGTRLTVV.

The genes are TRBV4-3 and TRBJ1-1; maybe TRBD1 (5 bases). Trimming shortened V by 4 bases and J by 5 bases, and 14 bases separated the two germline ends. The CDR3 has 14 amino acids. Germline V gene lookup returns CDR1 LGHNA and CDR2 YSLEER. CDR3 sequence: CASSRSLGGTEAFF. The CDR3 bases are TGCGCCAGCAGCCGATCACTTGGGGGGACTGAAGCTTTCTTT.

The chain is built from TRBV15 and TRBJ2-5; 7 bases match TRBD2. Germline-derived CDR1 and CDR2 are LNHNV and YYDKDF (reference sequence). With 8 bases clipped from V and 6 bases from J, the junction kept 3 bases outside the gene matches. This CDR3 comprises 11 residues. The CDR3 here is CATGLVQTQYF. The CDR3 region has the DNA TGTGCCACCGGACTAGTGCAGACCCAGTACTTC.

The sample holds a few counts of this clone. The V gene is TRBV7-2, the J gene TRBJ2-4; a weak D match, TRBD1 (5 bases). The CDR3 sequence is 15 residues long. CDR1 SGHTA and CDR2 FQGNSA come from the germline V gene. Trimming removed 5 bases from V and 7 bases from J, with 18 bases in between. The DNA for the CDR3 is TGTGCCAGCAGCCCCCCCCAGGGTCCAAAGAACATTCAGTACTTC. Encoded protein: CASSPPQGPKNIQYF. The variable domain in full, with the rest retrieved from reference TRBV7-2 and TRBJ2-4, is GAGVSQSPSNKVTEKGKDVELRCDPISGHTALYWYRQSLGQGLEFLIYFQGNSAPDKSGLPSDRFSAERTGGSVSTLTIQRTQQEDSAVYLCASSPPQGPKNIQYFGAGTRLSVL.

The V and J genes are TRBV7-8 and TRBJ1-2; tentative D call: TRBD1 (6 bases). The CDR3 length is 16 residues. Trimming left V 1 base short and J 2 bases short, with 14 bases between. Germline V gene data show CDR1 as SGHVS and CDR2 as FQNEAQ. CDR3 sequence: CASSLGRGQLNYGYTF. The CDR3 DNA follows: TGTGCCAGCAGCTTAGGCAGGGGACAATTAAACTATGGCTACACCTTC.

The chain couples TRBV27 to TRBJ2-7, with 7 bases that match TRBD2. The germline gives CDR1 MNHEY, CDR2 SMNVEV (reference sequence). The trim removed 5 bases at V and 2 bases at J, leaving 6 bases unmatched. The CDR3 spans 14 residues. The CDR3 DNA is TGTGCCAGCAGTGTCGGGACTATGACCTACGAGCAGTACTTC. Translation: CASSVGTMTYEQYF.

The chain recombines TRBV6-6 with TRBJ1-2, with 10 bases matching TRBD1. Germline-derived CDR1 and CDR2 are MNHNY and SVGAGI (reference sequence). This CDR3 contains 14 residues. J gave up 4 bases and V 6 bases, and 5 bases lay outside the gene matches. The CDR3 spells CASSRGQGTYGYTF. CDR3 nucleotide sequence: TGTGCCAGCAGCCGGGGACAGGGGACCTATGGCTACACCTTC.

In its sample, this clone was seen a few times. The chain joins TRBV25-1 to TRBJ1-1; D might be TRBD1 (5 bases). V lost 7 bases, J lost 9 bases, and 27 bases lay in between. This CDR3 region has 16 residues. Looked up from germline, CDR1 is MGHDK and CDR2 is SYGVNS. The CDR3 spells CASNDRGAGSALKAFF. The DNA for the CDR3 is TGTGCCAGCAACGACCGCGGGGCAGGGTCGGCGCTAAAAGCTTTCTTT. The full variable domain, in which reference TRBV25-1 and TRBJ1-1 provide the parts outside the CDR3, is EADIYQTPRYLVIGTGKKITLECSQTMGHDKMYWYQQDPGMELHLIHYSYGVNSTEKGDLSSESTVSRIRTEHFPLTLESARPSHTSQYLCASNDRGAGSALKAFFGQGTRLTVV.